These T cell receptor beta chains were read from a single sample in a study of chemoradiotherapy in HPV16-positive cancers. Assay: immunoSEQ multiplex PCR; the TCRdb copy retains only in-frame clones and omits some. The sample comprises thousands of clones, more than 75% of which are singletons, and less than 6.5% rests with the top ten. The sample was tumor tissue, taken from a patient who underwent chemoradiotherapy. These receptors all stem from a human donor with HPV-associated anogenital cancer. Each CDR3 is given with its conserved first and last residue. D genes are given only for firm matches. Not every row has a clone size; where given, it reads once, few, many or a size class.

cdr3_length j_call d_call clone_size v_call cdr3_nt cdr3_aa
13 TRBJ1-4 . . TRBV10-2 TGCGCCAGCAGTGAAAAGGGGAGGGTAAAACTGTTTTTT CASSEKGRVKLFF
14 TRBJ2-5 . . TRBV25-1 TGTGCCAGCAGTGAGGACTACCGAAGCGAGACCCAGTACTTC CASSEDYRSETQYF
14 TRBJ2-3 . . TRBV7-9 TGTGCCAGCAGCCCCGGGACCACGGCAGATACGCAGTATTTT CASSPGTTADTQYF
14 TRBJ1-1 . . TRBV5-4 TGTGCCAGCAGCCAGGGTCTGGGGAACACTGAAGCTTTCTTT CASSQGLGNTEAFF
15 TRBJ2-7 TRBD2 . TRBV9 TGTGCCAGCAGCGTAGGTGATAGCGGGAGTGGTGAGCAGTACTTC CASSVGDSGSGEQYF
16 TRBJ1-3 . . TRBV2 TGTGCCAGCAGTGATGGGCAGGGCTACTCTGGAAACACCATATATTTT CASSDGQGYSGNTIYF
12 TRBJ1-5 . few TRBV29-1 TGCAGCGTTCGGGACACAAATCAGCCCCAGCATTTT CSVRDTNQPQHF
14 TRBJ2-7 . . TRBV7-9 TGTGCCAGCAGCCCTCAGGGGCGTCTCTACGAGCAGTACTTC CASSPQGRLYEQYF
17 TRBJ2-1 TRBD2 . TRBV15 TGTGCCACCAGCAGAGAGTCTAGCGGGAAAGGATTCAATGAGCAGTTCTTC CATSRESSGKGFNEQFF
15 TRBJ2-5 TRBD2 . TRBV5-1 TGCGCCAGCAGCTTGGCCGGGCGGACTAGCGGGACCCAGTACTTC CASSLAGRTSGTQYF
15 TRBJ1-1 . . TRBV11-2 TGTGCCAGCAGCTTACGTCCAGGGTCTCCCACTGAAGCTTTCTTT CASSLRPGSPTEAFF
15 TRBJ2-6 . . TRBV19 TGTGCCAGTAGTATGATTCACTCTGGGGCCAACGTCCTGACTTTC CASSMIHSGANVLTF
17 TRBJ2-7 . . TRBV4-1 TGCGCCAGCAGCCAAGATAATAACCCCCTGAATTCCTACGAGCAGTACTTC CASSQDNNPLNSYEQYF
13 TRBJ1-5 . . TRBV7-9 TGTGCCAGCAGCTTAGCGCCTGATCAGCCCCAGCATTTT CASSLAPDQPQHF
12 TRBJ2-2 . . TRBV5-6 TGTGCCAGCAGCGAGAACACCGGGGAGCTGTTTTTT CASSENTGELFF
15 TRBJ2-7 TRBD2 . TRBV5-1 TGCGCCAGCAGCTGGACTAGCGGGGGGGCTTACGAGCAGTACTTC CASSWTSGGAYEQYF